A single sample is the source of the 28 T cell receptor beta chains below, sequenced in a study of T cells in Graves' hyperthyroidism and ophthalmopathy. Researchers took RNA transcripts and amplified the TCR beta CDR3 regions from them. The TCR CDR3 first-round RT-PCR relied on the HTBI primer set. TCRdb re-derived calls from the multiplex PCR reads in MiXCR, one entry per CDR3 protein. The table includes hundreds of thousands of distinct CDR3 sequences, roughly 14% detected once. The source material was blood. The source is a woman aged 45-59 years with Graves' ophthalmopathy.

At least ten counts were recorded for this clonotype. J is TRBJ2-1 and V is TRBV3-1; possibly TRBD2 for D (6 bases). Trimming stripped 4 bases from V and 8 bases from J, with 18 bases between. Germline loops: CDR1 LGHDT, CDR2 YNNKEL (reference sequence). This CDR3 contains 15 residues. This CDR3 is CASSLLGGKGYEQFF. The CDR3 DNA reads as TGTGCCAGCAGCCTCCTTGGCGGGAAGGGGTATGAGCAGTTCTTC.

This clonotype has at least ten counts. The CDR3, as DNA: TGTGCCAGCTCCCCCTCTAGCGGGGGTTCCTACGAGCAGTACTTC. Protein product: CASSPSSGGSYEQYF. The chain joins TRBV18 to TRBJ2-7; 10 bases align to TRBD2. Germline V lookup: CDR1 KGHSH, CDR2 LQKENI. CDR3 length: 15 residues. V was pared by 6 bases and J by 1 base, with 6 bases of the junction left unmatched.

The rearrangement links TRBV3-1 to TRBJ1-5, with D possibly matching TRBD1 (5 bases). Germline V gene lookup returns CDR1 LGHDT and CDR2 YNNKEL (reference sequence). V was trimmed by 0 bases and J by 6 bases, leaving 12 bases between them. The CDR3 has 15 residues. For the CDR3, the DNA is TGTGCCAGCAGCCAAGAGGGGGGGTTCACTCAGCCCCAGCATTTT. It codes for CASSQEGGFTQPQHF.

This clonotype was counted only a few times. This chain uses TRBV6-1 with TRBJ1-5, with 10 nucleotides matching TRBD1. In germline, CDR1 is MNHNS, CDR2 SASEGT. Trimming removed 6 bases from V and 0 bases from J; junction bases left unmatched: 8. CDR3 size: 17 residues. CDR3 nucleotides: TGTGCCAGCAGCCCCCGGGACAGGGGATATAGCAATCAGCCCCAGCATTTT. Translating gives CASSPRDRGYSNQPQHF.

This clonotype was observed many times. The gene calls are TRBV7-2 and TRBJ2-3; D may be TRBD2 (6 bases). CDR1 is SGHTA, CDR2 FQGNSA, per germline. CDR3 size: 16 residues. V shed 1 base and J shed 4 bases, with 15 bases lying between them. The CDR3 nucleotides read TGTGCCAGCAGCTTAGTCGGGGGAGTGGTGGCAGATACGCAGTATTTT. Protein: CASSLVGGVVADTQYF.

This clonotype was seen many times. This chain links TRBV7-2 with TRBJ2-5, with D possibly matching TRBD2 (6 bases). The germline CDR1 and CDR2 sequences are SGHTA and FQGNSA. The CDR3 runs 14 residues. The germline V and J ends were trimmed by 2 bases and 7 bases, with 14 bases remaining between them. CDR3 loop: CASSLRAGPGTQYF. DNA for the CDR3: TGTGCCAGCAGCTTAAGGGCGGGACCCGGGACCCAGTACTTC.

This clonotype was counted many times. The rearrangement joins TRBV7-3 to TRBJ2-3, with TRBD2 as a possible D gene (6 bases). Germline CDR1 is SGHTA and CDR2 is FQGTGA. There are 14 residues in the CDR3. Trimming pared 6 bases from V and 2 bases from J, leaving 12 bases between. For the CDR3, the DNA is TGTGCCAGCAGTAGCGGATTAGACACAGATACGCAGTATTTT. This sequence encodes CASSSGLDTDTQYF.

This clonotype was detected many times. The chain's CDR3 is CSARDGQKNTEAFF. CDR3 nucleotide sequence: TGCAGTGCTAGAGATGGACAGAAGAACACTGAAGCTTTCTTT. The chain joins TRBV20-1 to TRBJ1-1; weak D call: TRBD1 (6 bases). With 0 bases removed from V and 1 base from J, the gap between germline ends came to 9 bases. Germline CDR1 reads DFQATT; CDR2 reads SNEGSKA (reference sequence). This CDR3 spans 14 amino acids.

A few counts support this clonotype. The chain recombines TRBV10-2 with TRBJ2-2; unclear D gene. V was clipped by 2 bases and J by 6 bases, with 4 bases between them. Germline-derived CDR1 and CDR2 are WSHSY and SAAADI. This CDR3 is built from 12 residues. The CDR3 loop is CASSERPGELFF. DNA for the CDR3: TGCGCCAGCAGTGAGCGCCCCGGGGAGCTGTTTTTT.

The sample holds many counts of this clonotype. CDR3 amino acids: CASNRGFTEAFF. The CDR3 bases are TGTGCCAGCAACAGGGGCTTCACTGAAGCTTTCTTT. This chain links TRBV2 with TRBJ1-1; 7 bases match TRBD1. V gave up 7 bases and J gave up 4 bases; unmatched junction bases: 3. In germline, CDR1 is SNHLY, CDR2 FYNNEI. The CDR3 has 12 amino acids.

This clonotype has ten or more counts. The chain couples TRBV6-5 to TRBJ2-7; a weak D match, TRBD2 (5 bases). Per the germline V gene, CDR1 is MNHEY and CDR2 is SVGAGI. V lost 0 bases to trimming and J lost 2 bases, with 11 bases between them. The CDR3 totals 15 residues. Written as DNA, the CDR3 is TGTGCCAGCAGTTACTCGGGGAGAATCACCTACGAGCAGTACTTC. This translates into CASSYSGRITYEQYF.

This clonotype came up once. The rearrangement links TRBV20-1 to TRBJ2-3; TRBD2 aligns across 14 bases. The CDR3 covers 17 residues. V lost 3 bases to trimming and J lost 6 bases; unmatched junction nucleotides: 11. Germline values: CDR1 DFQATT, CDR2 SNEGSKA (reference sequence). The CDR3: CSASGPTSGRAGDTQYF. In DNA form, the CDR3 reads TGCAGTGCTAGTGGCCCGACTAGCGGGAGGGCCGGGGATACGCAGTATTTT.

The genes are TRBV9 and TRBJ2-1; D remains ambiguous. The CDR3 covers 12 residues. V was shortened by 3 bases and J by 8 bases, with 9 bases between the two germline ends. CDR1 is SGDLS and CDR2 is YYNGEE in the germline V gene. The CDR3 reads CASSARGYEQFF. As DNA, the CDR3 is TGTGCCAGCAGCGCCAGAGGCTATGAGCAGTTCTTC.

This clonotype showed up many times. The chain employs TRBV7-2 and TRBJ2-7; the D gene could be TRBD1 or TRBD2 (5 bases each). This CDR3 has 14 amino acids. Germline CDR1 SGHTA, CDR2 FQGNSA. Between the trimmed V and J ends, which lost 5 bases and 3 bases, there was a span of 14 bases. CDR3 residues: CASSTRDGRYEQYF. For the CDR3, the DNA is TGTGCCAGCAGCACCAGGGACGGCCGCTACGAGCAGTACTTC.

This clonotype has at least ten counts. The gene calls are TRBV6-2 or TRBV6-3 and TRBJ2-1; 8 nucleotides align to TRBD2. The CDR3 has 16 residues. The germline CDR1 and CDR2 sequences are MNHEY and SVGEGT. Trimming at V came to 6 bases and at J to 9 bases, leaving 16 bases not matched to a gene. In DNA form, the CDR3 reads TGTGCCAGCAGAATGGGTACTAGCGGCAACGGTCTTGAGCAGTTCTTC. Encoded protein: CASRMGTSGNGLEQFF.

V and J are TRBV12-3 or TRBV12-4 and TRBJ1-3; possible D gene TRBD1, 6 bases. This CDR3 comprises 15 residues. V lost 6 bases to trimming and J lost 0 bases, with 12 bases between them. The CDR3 nucleotides read TGTGCCAGCAGACTACAGGGTCACTCTGGAAACACCATATATTTT. Translated, it gives CASRLQGHSGNTIYF.

The chain couples TRBV24-1 to TRBJ2-7, with a possible D match to TRBD2 (6 bases). Trimming cost V 2 bases and J 1 base, with 11 bases left between them. Per germline, CDR1 KGHDR and CDR2 SFDVKD. This CDR3 spans 15 amino acids. The CDR3 loop reads CATSDSHSGSYEQYF. The CDR3 DNA sequence: TGTGCCACCAGTGATTCCCACAGCGGGTCCTACGAGCAGTACTTC.

This clonotype was counted ten times or more. The rearrangement joins TRBV20-1 to TRBJ2-7, with a weak D call TRBD2 (6 bases). In germline, CDR1 is DFQATT, CDR2 SNEGSKA (reference sequence). V lost 1 base to trimming and J lost 1 base, with 11 bases between them. The length of the CDR3 is 14 residues. Written as DNA, the CDR3 is TGCAGTGCTAGAGGGCTAGCGATATCCTACGAGCAGTACTTC. Its translation is CSARGLAISYEQYF.

This chain joins TRBV28 and TRBJ1-2, with D unclear. The V gene's germline CDR1 is MDHEN and CDR2 SYDVKM. The CDR3 loop spans 12 amino acids. The V end lost 4 bases, the J end lost 3 bases, and 6 bases lay between the germline ends. CDR3 coding DNA: TGTGCCAGCAGTTACAAGGACTATGGCTACACCTTC. This gives the protein CASSYKDYGYTF.

Many counts were recorded for this clonotype. The rearrangement uses TRBV20-1 and TRBJ2-5, with 7 bases aligning to TRBD2. Germline CDR1 and CDR2: DFQATT and SNEGSKA (reference sequence). The CDR3 runs 13 residues. With 6 bases clipped from V and 3 bases from J, the junction kept 7 bases outside the gene matches. The CDR3 sequence: CSAKTSTKETQYF. CDR3 DNA sequence: TGCAGTGCAAAGACTAGCACCAAAGAGACCCAGTACTTC.

This chain joins TRBV2 and TRBJ1-1, with 8 positions matching TRBD1. CDR1 and CDR2 (germline): SNHLY, FYNNEI. This CDR3 contains 15 residues. V shed 4 bases, J shed 5 bases, and the junction held 9 bases outside the gene matches. CDR3 in amino acids: CASSVDRGKGTEAFF. CDR3 nucleotide sequence: TGTGCCAGCAGTGTTGACAGGGGTAAGGGGACTGAAGCTTTCTTT. The variable domain in full, with the rest retrieved from reference TRBV2 and TRBJ1-1, is EPEVTQTPSHQVTQMGQEVILRCVPISNHLYFYWYRQILGQKVEFLVSFYNNEISEKSEIFDDQFSVERPDGSNFTLKIRSTKLEDSAMYFCASSVDRGKGTEAFFGQGTRLTVV.

The chain has TRBV15 and TRBJ2-7; the match to TRBD1 covers 9 bases. V lost 1 base, J lost 3 bases, and 1 base stayed unmatched. The CDR3 is made up of 14 amino acids. The V gene's germline CDR1 is LNHNV and CDR2 YYDKDF (reference sequence). CDR3 DNA sequence: TGTGCCACCAGCAGAGGGACAGGGGACTACGAGCAGTACTTC. It specifies CATSRGTGDYEQYF. Looking up the rest from reference TRBV15 and TRBJ2-7 gives the full variable domain: DAMVIQNPRYQVTQFGKPVTLSCSQTLNHNVMYWYQQKSSQAPKLLFHYYDKDFNNEADTPDNFQSRRPNTSFCFLDIRSPGLGDTAMYLCATSRGTGDYEQYFGPGTRLTVT.

The V call is TRBV28, the J call TRBJ2-2; the D call may be TRBD1 or TRBD2 (5 bases each). V was shortened by 6 bases and J by 9 bases, with 26 bases between the two germline ends. Germline CDR1 is MDHEN and CDR2 is SYDVKM. The CDR3 is 17 amino acids. The CDR3 DNA sequence: TGTGCCAGCAGAACACCTAGGGGCGGGCGCGCAACTAGGGAGCTGTTTTTT. Translated, it gives CASRTPRGGRATRELFF.

This clonotype was recorded many times. V usage is TRBV11-2 and J usage is TRBJ2-7, with TRBD2 matching 12 bases. The junction had 5 bases not matched to a gene; V was cut back by 5 bases and J by 3 bases. Germline loops: CDR1 SGHAT, CDR2 FQNNGV. This CDR3 is 15 amino acids long. CDR3 in amino acids: CASSQRLAGDYEQYF. CDR3 nucleotides: TGTGCCAGCAGCCAAAGACTAGCGGGAGACTACGAGCAGTACTTC.

This clonotype was observed many times. The chain recombines TRBV5-1 with TRBJ2-1; D assignment may be TRBD1 or TRBD2 (7 bases each). The V end was cut by 0 bases, the J end by 6 bases, with 13 bases between. The germline V gene has CDR1 SGHRS and CDR2 YFSETQ. The CDR3 sequence is 15 residues long. CDR3 loop: CASSLASGGGNEQFF. CDR3 sequence (DNA): TGCGCCAGCAGCTTGGCCTCAGGGGGGGGCAATGAGCAGTTCTTC.

A note on this clonotype: A junction boundary mismatches the germline segment, possibly from a read error. The CDR3 DNA is TGTGCCAGCAGCGTAGTCCCCGAGCCTTTCGCGAACACTGAAGCTTTCTTT. This encodes CASSVVPEPFANTEAFF. The chain couples TRBV5-1 to TRBJ1-1; D is unresolved. The V gene's germline CDR1 is SGHRS and CDR2 YFSETQ. This CDR3 is 17 amino acids long.

The chain uses TRBV18 and TRBJ2-1; the match to TRBD1 covers 11 bases. V gave up 3 bases and J gave up 7 bases; unmatched junction bases: 11. The CDR3 runs to 17 residues. Germline V gene sequence: CDR1 KGHSH, CDR2 LQKENI. In nucleotides, the CDR3 is TGTGCCAGCTCACCCTTTCGTCCCGGGACAGGGGGGAATGAGCAGTTCTTC. This codes for CASSPFRPGTGGNEQFF.

On this clonotype: This could be a read error, since a much larger clone is one nucleotide away. V is TRBV6-5 and J is TRBJ2-2; 9 bases agree with TRBD2. The CDR3 is 13 residues long. In germline, CDR1 is MNHEY, CDR2 SVGAGI. Losses at the gene ends were 7 bases for V and 6 bases for J; bases not matched to a gene: 3. The CDR3 reads CASNLAGAGELFF. Written as DNA, the CDR3 is TGTGCCAGCAATTTAGCGGGAGCCGGGGAGCTGTTTTTT.